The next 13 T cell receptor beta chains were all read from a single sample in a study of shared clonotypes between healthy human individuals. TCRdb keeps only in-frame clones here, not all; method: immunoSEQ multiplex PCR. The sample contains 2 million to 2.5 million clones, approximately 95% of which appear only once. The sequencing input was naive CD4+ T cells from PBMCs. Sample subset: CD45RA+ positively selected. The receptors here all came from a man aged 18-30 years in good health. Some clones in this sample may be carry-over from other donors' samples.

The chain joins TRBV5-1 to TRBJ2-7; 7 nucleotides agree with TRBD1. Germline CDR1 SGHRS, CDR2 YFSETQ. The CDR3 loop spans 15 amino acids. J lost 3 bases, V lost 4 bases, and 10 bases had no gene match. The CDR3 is CASSPPDREFYEQYF. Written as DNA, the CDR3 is TGCGCCAGCAGCCCCCCCGACAGGGAATTCTACGAGCAGTACTTC.

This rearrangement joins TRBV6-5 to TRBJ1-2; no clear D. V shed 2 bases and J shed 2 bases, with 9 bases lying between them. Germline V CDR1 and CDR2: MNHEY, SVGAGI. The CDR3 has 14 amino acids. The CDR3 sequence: CASSYGPRNYGYTF. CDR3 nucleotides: TGTGCCAGCAGTTACGGACCGAGAAACTATGGCTACACCTTC.

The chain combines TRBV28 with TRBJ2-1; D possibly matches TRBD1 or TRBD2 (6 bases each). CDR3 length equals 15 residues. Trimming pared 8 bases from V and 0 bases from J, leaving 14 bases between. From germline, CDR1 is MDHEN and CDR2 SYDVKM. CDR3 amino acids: CASLWGASSYNEQFF. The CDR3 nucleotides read TGTGCCAGCCTCTGGGGGGCCAGCTCCTACAATGAGCAGTTCTTC.

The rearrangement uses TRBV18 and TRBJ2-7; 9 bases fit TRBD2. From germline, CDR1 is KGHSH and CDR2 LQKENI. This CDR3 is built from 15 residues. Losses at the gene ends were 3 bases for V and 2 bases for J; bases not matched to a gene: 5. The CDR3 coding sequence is TGTGCCAGCTCACCCGGGACTAGCCAAACCTACGAGCAGTACTTC. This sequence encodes CASSPGTSQTYEQYF.

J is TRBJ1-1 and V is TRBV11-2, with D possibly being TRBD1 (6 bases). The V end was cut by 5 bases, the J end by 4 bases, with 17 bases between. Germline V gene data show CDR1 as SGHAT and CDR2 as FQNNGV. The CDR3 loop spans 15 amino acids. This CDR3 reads CASSPSTGLGTEAFF. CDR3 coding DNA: TGTGCCAGCAGCCCGTCGACAGGCTTGGGCACTGAAGCTTTCTTT.

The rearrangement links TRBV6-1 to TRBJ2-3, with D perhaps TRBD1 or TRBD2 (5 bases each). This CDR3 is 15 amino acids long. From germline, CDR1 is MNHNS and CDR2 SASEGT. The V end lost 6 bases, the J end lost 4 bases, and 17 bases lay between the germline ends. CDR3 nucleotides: TGTGCCAGCAGGGGGGAGCTCAAAGGGGCAGATACGCAGTATTTT. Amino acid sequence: CASRGELKGADTQYF.

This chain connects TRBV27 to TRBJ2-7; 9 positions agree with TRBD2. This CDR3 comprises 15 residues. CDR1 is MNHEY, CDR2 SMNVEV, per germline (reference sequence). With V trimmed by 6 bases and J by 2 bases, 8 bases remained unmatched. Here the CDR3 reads CASSWGSGRAYEQYF. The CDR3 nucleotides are TGTGCCAGCAGCTGGGGTAGCGGGAGAGCCTACGAGCAGTACTTC.

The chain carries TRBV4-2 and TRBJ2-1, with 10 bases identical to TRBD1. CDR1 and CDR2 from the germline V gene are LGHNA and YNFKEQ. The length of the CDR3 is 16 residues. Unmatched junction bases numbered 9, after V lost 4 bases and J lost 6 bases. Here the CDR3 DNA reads TGTGCCAGCAGCCCGACGACCGGGACAGGGGTCAATGAGCAGTTCTTC. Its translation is CASSPTTGTGVNEQFF.

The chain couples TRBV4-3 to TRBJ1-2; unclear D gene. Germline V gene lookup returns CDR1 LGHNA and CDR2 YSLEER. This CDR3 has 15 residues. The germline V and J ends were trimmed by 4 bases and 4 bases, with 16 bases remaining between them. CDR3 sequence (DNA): TGCGCCAGCAGCCGGAAGAGGACGGTGAGCTATGGCTACACCTTC. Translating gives CASSRKRTVSYGYTF.

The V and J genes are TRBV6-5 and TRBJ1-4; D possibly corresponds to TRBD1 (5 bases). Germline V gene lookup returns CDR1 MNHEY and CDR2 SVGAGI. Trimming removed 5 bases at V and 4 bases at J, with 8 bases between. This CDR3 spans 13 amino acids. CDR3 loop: CASSMTDNEKLFF. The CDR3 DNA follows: TGTGCCAGCAGTATGACAGATAATGAAAAACTGTTTTTT.

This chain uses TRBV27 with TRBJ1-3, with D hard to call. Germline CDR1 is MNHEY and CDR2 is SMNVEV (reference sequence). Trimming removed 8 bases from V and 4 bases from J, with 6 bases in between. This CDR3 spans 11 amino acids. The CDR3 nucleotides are TGTGCCAGCCGAAGGGGAAACACCATATATTTT. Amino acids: CASRRGNTIYF.

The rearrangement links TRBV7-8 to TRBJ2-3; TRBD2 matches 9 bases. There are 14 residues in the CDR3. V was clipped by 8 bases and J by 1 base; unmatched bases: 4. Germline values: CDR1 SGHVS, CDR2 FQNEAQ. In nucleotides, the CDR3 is TGTGCCAGCGGCCGCGGGGGGGGCACAGATACGCAGTATTTT. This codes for CASGRGGGTDTQYF. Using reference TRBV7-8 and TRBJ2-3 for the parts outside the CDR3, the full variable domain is GAGVSQSPRYKVAKRGQDVALRCDPISGHVSLFWYQQALGQGPEFLTYFQNEAQLDKSGLPSDRFFAERPEGSVSTLKIQRTQQEDSAVYLCASGRGGGTDTQYFGPGTRLTVL.

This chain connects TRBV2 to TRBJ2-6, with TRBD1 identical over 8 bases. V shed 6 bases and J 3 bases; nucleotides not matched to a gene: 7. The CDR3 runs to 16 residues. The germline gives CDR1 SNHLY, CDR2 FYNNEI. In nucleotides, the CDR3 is TGTGCCAGCAGGTCTGACAGGGGTTATGGGGCCAACGTCCTGACTTTC. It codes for CASRSDRGYGANVLTF. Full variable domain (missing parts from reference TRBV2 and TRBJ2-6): EPEVTQTPSHQVTQMGQEVILRCVPISNHLYFYWYRQILGQKVEFLVSFYNNEISEKSEIFDDQFSVERPDGSNFTLKIRSTKLEDSAMYFCASRSDRGYGANVLTFGAGSRLTVL.